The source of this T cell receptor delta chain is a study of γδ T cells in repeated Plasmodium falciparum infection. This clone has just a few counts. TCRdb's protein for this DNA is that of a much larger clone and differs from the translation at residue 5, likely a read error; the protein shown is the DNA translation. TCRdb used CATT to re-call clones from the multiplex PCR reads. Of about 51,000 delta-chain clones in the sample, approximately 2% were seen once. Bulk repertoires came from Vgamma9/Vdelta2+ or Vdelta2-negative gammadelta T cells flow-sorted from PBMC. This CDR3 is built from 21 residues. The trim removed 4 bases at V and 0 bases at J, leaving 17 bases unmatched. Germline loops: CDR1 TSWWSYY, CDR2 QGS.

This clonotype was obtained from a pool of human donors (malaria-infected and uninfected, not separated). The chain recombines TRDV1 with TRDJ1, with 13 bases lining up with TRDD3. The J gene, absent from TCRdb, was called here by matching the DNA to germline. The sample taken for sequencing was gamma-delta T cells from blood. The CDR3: CALGAGQLSVLGDTYTDKLIF. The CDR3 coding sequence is TGTGCTCTTGGGGCAGGTCAACTATCCGTACTGGGGGATACGTACACCGATAAACTCATCTTT.